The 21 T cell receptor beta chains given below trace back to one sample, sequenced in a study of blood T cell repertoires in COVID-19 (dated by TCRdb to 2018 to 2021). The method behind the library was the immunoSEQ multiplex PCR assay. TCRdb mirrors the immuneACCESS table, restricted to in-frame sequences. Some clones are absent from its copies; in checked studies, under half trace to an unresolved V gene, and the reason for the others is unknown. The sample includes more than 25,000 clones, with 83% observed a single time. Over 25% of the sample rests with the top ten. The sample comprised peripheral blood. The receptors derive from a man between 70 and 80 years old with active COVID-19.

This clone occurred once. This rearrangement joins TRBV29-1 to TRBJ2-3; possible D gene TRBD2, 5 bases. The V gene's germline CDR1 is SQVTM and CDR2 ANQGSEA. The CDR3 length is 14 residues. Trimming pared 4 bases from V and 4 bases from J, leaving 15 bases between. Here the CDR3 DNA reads TGCAGCGTTGCCGATAGAATGAGGGCAGATACGCAGTATTTT. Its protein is CSVADRMRADTQYF.

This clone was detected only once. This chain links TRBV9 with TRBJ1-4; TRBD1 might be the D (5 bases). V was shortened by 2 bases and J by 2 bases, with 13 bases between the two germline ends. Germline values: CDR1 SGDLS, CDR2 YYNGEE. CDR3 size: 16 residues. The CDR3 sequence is CASSVQGITTNEKLFF. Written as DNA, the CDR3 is TGTGCCAGCAGCGTCCAGGGCATAACGACTAATGAAAAACTGTTTTTT.

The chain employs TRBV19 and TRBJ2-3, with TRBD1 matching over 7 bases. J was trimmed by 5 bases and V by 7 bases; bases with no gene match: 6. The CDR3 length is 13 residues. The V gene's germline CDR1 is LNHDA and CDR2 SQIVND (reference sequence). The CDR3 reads CASTPNRGDTQYF. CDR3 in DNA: TGTGCCAGTACCCCGAACAGGGGAGATACGCAGTATTTT.

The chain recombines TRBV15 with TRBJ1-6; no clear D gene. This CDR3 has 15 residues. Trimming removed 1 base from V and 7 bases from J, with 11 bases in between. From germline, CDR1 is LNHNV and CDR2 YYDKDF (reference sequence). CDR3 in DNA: TGTGCCACCAGCAGAGGTGGCGGAGGAAATTCACCCCTCCACTTT. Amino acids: CATSRGGGGNSPLHF.

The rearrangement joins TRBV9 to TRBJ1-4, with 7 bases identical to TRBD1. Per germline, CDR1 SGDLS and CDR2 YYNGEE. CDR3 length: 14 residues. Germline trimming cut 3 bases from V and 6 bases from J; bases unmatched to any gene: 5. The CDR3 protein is CASSGGGAYEKLFF. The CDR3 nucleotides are TGTGCCAGCAGCGGAGGGGGCGCCTATGAAAAACTGTTTTTT. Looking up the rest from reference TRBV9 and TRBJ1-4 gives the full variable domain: DSGVTQTPKHLITATGQRVTLRCSPRSGDLSVYWYQQSLDQGLQFLIQYYNGEERAKGNILERFSAQQFPDLHSELNLSSLELGDSALYFCASSGGGAYEKLFFGSGTQLSVL.

Here the CDR3 reads CSVVPLQGPYEQYF. CDR3 sequence (DNA): TGCAGCGTTGTGCCCTTACAGGGCCCCTACGAGCAGTACTTC. The chain couples TRBV29-1 to TRBJ2-7, with D perhaps matching TRBD1 (6 bases). This CDR3 is 14 amino acids long. The V end was cut by 4 bases, the J end by 2 bases, with 15 bases between. Germline values: CDR1 SQVTM, CDR2 ANQGSEA.

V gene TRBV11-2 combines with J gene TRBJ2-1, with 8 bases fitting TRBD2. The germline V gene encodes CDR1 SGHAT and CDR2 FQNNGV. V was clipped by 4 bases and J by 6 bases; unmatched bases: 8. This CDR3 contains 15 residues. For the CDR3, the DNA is TGTGCCAGCAGCTCCCGGACTAGCCAAGGCAATGAGCAGTTCTTC. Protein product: CASSSRTSQGNEQFF.

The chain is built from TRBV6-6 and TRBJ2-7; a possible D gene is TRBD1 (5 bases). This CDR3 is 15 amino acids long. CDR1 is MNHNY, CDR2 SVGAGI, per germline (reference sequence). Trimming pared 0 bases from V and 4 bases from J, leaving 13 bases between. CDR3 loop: CASSYSNQGMYEQYF. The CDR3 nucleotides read TGTGCCAGCAGTTACTCGAATCAGGGAATGTACGAGCAGTACTTC.

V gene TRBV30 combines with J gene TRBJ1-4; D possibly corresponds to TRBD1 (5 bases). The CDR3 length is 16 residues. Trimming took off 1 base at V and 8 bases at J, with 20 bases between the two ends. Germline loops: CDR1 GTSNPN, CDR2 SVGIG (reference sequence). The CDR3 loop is CAWSDPLRGGPEKLFF. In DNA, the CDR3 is TGTGCCTGGAGTGATCCCCTGAGGGGAGGACCGGAAAAACTGTTTTTT.

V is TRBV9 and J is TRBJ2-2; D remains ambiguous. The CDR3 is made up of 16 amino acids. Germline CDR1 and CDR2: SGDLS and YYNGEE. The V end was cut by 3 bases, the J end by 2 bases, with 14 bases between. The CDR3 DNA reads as TGTGCCAGCAGCGCGTCAGACTTCAGAAACACCGGGGAGCTGTTTTTT. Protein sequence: CASSASDFRNTGELFF.

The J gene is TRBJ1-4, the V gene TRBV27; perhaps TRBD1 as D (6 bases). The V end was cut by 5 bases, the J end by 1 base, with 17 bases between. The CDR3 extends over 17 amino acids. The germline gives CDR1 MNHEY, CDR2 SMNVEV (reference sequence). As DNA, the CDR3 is TGTGCCAGCAGTGCTGGGAGGGGGGTTGAAACTAATGAAAAACTGTTTTTT. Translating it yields CASSAGRGVETNEKLFF.

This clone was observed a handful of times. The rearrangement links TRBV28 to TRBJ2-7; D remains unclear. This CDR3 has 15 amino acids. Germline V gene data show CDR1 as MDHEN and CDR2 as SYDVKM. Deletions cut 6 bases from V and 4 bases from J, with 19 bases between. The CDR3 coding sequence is TGTGCCAGCAGCCCCCCCGGCGGATTGGTGTACGAGCAGTACTTC. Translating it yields CASSPPGGLVYEQYF.

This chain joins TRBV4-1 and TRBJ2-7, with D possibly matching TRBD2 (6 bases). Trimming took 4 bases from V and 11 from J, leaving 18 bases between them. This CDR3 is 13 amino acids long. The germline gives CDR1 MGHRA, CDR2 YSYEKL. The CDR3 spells CASSLQIGTGEYF. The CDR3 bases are TGCGCCAGCAGCCTGCAGATCGGGACTGGGGAGTACTTC.

The CDR3 nucleotides read TGTGCCAGCAGTTCCGTTGGGGGGTTCGGGTATGGCTACACCTTC. It yields the protein CASSSVGGFGYGYTF. V is TRBV27 and J is TRBJ1-2; TRBD1 might be the D (5 bases). Trimming stripped 4 bases from V and 5 bases from J, with 17 bases between. The germline V gene encodes CDR1 MNHEY and CDR2 SMNVEV (reference sequence). CDR3 size: 15 residues.

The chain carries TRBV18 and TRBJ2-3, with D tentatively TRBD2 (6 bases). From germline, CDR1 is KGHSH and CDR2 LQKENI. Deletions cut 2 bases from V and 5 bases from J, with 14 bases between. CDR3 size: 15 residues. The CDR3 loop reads CASSPSRGSGDTQYF. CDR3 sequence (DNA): TGTGCCAGCTCACCAAGTCGGGGGTCCGGAGATACGCAGTATTTT.

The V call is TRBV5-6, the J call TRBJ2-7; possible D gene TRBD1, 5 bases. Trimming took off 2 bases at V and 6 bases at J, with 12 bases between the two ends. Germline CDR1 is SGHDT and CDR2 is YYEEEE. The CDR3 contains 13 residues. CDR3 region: CASSFARASEQYF. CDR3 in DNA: TGTGCCAGCAGCTTCGCCAGGGCTTCCGAGCAGTACTTC.

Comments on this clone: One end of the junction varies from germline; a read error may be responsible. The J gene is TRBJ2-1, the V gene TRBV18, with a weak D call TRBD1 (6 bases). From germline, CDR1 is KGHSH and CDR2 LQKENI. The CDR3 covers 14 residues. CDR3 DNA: TGTGCCAGCTCCCGAATGACAGGTTACACTGAGCAGTTCTTC. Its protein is CASSRMTGYTEQFF.

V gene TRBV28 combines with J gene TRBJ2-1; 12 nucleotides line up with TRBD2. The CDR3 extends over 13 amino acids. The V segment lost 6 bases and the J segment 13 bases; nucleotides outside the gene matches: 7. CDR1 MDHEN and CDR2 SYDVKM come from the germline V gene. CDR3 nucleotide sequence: TGTGCCAGCAGCGAAGGACTAGCGGGATTTCAGTTCTTC. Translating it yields CASSEGLAGFQFF. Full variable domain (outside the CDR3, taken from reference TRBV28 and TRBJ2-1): DVKVTQSSRYLVKRTGEKVFLECVQDMDHENMFWYRQDPGLGLRLIYFSYDVKMKEKGDIPEGYSVSREKKERFSLILESASTNQTSMYLCASSEGLAGFQFFGPGTRLTVL.

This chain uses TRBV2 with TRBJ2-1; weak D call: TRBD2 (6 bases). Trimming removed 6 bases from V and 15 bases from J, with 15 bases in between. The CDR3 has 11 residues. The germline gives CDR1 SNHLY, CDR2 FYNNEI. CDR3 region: CASREGPTWFF. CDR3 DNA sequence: TGTGCCAGCAGGGAGGGTCCGACGTGGTTCTTC.

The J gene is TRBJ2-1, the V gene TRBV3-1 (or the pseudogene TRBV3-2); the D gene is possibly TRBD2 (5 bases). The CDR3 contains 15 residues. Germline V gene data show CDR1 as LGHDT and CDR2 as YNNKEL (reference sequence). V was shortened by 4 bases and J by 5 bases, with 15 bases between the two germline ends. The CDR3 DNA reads TGTGCCAGCAGCCTTCGGACTTGGTACGACAATGAGCAGTTCTTC. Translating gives CASSLRTWYDNEQFF.

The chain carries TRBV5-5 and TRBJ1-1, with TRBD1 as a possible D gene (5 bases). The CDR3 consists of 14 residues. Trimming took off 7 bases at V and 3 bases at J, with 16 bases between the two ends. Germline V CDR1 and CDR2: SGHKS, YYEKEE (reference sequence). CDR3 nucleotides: TGTGCCAGCGGCGTAGCAGGGCGAGACACTGAAGCTTTCTTT. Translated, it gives CASGVAGRDTEAFF.